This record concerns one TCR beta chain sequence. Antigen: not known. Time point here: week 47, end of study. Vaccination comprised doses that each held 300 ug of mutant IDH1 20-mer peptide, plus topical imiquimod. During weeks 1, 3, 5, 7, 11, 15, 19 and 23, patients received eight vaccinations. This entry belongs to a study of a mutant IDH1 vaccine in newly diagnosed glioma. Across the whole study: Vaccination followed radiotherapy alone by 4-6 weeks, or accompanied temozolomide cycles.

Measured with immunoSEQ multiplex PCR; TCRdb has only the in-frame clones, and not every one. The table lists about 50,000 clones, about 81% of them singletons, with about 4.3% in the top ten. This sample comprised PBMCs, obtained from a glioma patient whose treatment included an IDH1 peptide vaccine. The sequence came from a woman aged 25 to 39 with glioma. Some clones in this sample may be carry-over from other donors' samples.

CDR3 sequence: CASSQGAANEKLFF. The CDR3, as DNA: TGTGCCAGCAGCCAGGGGGCAGCTAATGAAAAACTGTTTTTT. The chain couples TRBV2 to TRBJ1-4, with 8 bases lining up with TRBD1. The CDR3 has 14 amino acids. With 6 bases clipped from V and 3 bases from J, the junction kept 3 bases outside the gene matches. Germline loops: CDR1 SNHLY, CDR2 FYNNEI. Based on the CDR3 plus reference TRBV2 and TRBJ1-4, the full variable domain is EPEVTQTPSHQVTQMGQEVILRCVPISNHLYFYWYRQILGQKVEFLVSFYNNEISEKSEIFDDQFSVERPDGSNFTLKIRSTKLEDSAMYFCASSQGAANEKLFFGSGTQLSVL.